Listed here is a single T cell receptor beta chain. Its antigen is currently unknown. This sample is part of a study of tumor-infiltrating lymphocytes in localized non-small cell lung cancer. The study's findings and limits: Tumor T-cell fraction was not associated with recurrence-free survival.

The assay was immunoSEQ multiplex PCR, and TCRdb's table has in-frame clones only and misses some. The sample holds around 25,000 clones, 73% seen once. V lost 7 bases to trimming and J lost 3 bases, with 15 bases between them. The CDR3 covers 14 residues. The germline V gene encodes CDR1 MDHEN and CDR2 SYDVKM. The TCR was taken from a human donor with non-small cell lung cancer. The sample consisted of lung tumor tissue. The chain combines TRBV28 with TRBJ1-2; D might be TRBD1 (5 bases). Written as DNA, the CDR3 is TGTGCCAGCACAAGCGGGGGGTACGACTATGGCTACACCTTC. Translating gives CASTSGGYDYGYTF.